This T cell receptor beta chain stems from a study of shared clonotypes between healthy human individuals. Sequencing used immunoSEQ multiplex PCR; TCRdb keeps in-frame clones, though not all of them. In the table there are 2 million or so clones, roughly 94% of which are singletons. Concerning this clone: The sample has other DNA sequences that encode this CDR3 too.

CDR1 is SNHLY, CDR2 FYNNEI, per germline. This CDR3 has 15 amino acids. V was pared by 6 bases and J by 2 bases, with 5 bases of the junction left unmatched. This chain uses TRBV2 with TRBJ2-7; 12 nucleotides line up with TRBD1. This receptor was obtained from a man in his late teens or twenties in good health. What was sequenced was naive CD4+ T cells sorted from blood. The subset is: CD45RA+ positively selected. Here the CDR3 DNA reads TGTGCCAGCAGCGAGGGGACAGGGGGCCCCTACGAGCAGTACTTC. Protein sequence: CASSEGTGGPYEQYF.